This T cell receptor beta chain was captured in a study of T cell repertoires in cytomegalovirus infection. Study background: Public TCR beta signatures marked donors with CMV infection and the matching HLA.

This clonotype was counted a single time. What it recognizes is unknown. Study results and limitations: Summed public TCR beta family frequency identified CMV carriers bearing the relevant HLA.

One entry per CDR3 protein results from TCRdb running MiXCR on the reads. The sample shows hundreds of thousands of distinct CDR3 sequences, about two fifths of them seen only once. The sequence came from a human donor in good health (CMV status not recorded). Some clones in this sample may be carry-over from other donors' samples. Material: cultured PBMCs, obtained from culture after CMV antigen stimulation.

The CDR3, as DNA: TGTGCCAGCAGGGACTGGGACTTCACAGATACGCAGTATTTT. Protein sequence: CASRDWDFTDTQYF. This rearrangement joins TRBV2 to TRBJ2-3; possible D gene TRBD2, 6 bases. Germline loops: CDR1 SNHLY, CDR2 FYNNEI. The CDR3 runs to 14 residues. Trimming removed 6 bases from V and 2 bases from J, with 12 bases in between.